This T cell receptor beta chain was sequenced in a study of T cell repertoires in cytomegalovirus infection. Looking at the study overall: Newly reported HLA-C-restricted and thoroughly characterized HLA-B-restricted CMV epitopes were employed. Both a matching HLA type and CMV infection were indicated by public TCR beta signatures.

A few counts support this clonotype. Its antigen is as yet unknown. Study outcomes and limitations: HLA-C-restricted, CMV-specific TCR beta clonotypes were dominant ex vivo.

Trimming removed 7 bases at V and 6 bases at J, with 14 bases between. The CDR3 contains 13 residues. From germline, CDR1 is MNHEY and CDR2 SVGAGI. TCRdb analysed the reads with MiXCR anew, one entry per CDR3 protein. The sample records 700,000 to 900,000 distinct CDR3 sequences, approximately 32% being singletons. The chain uses TRBV6-5 and TRBJ2-3; D is ambiguous. The source is a human donor in good health (CMV status not recorded). Some clones in this sample may be carry-over from other donors' samples. The sequencing used cultured CD8+ T cells from PBMCs, collected from culture after CMV antigen stimulation. The CDR3 here is CASKDRIFDTQYF. In nucleotides, the CDR3 is TGTGCCAGCAAAGACCGGATTTTCGATACGCAGTATTTT.